One T cell receptor (beta chain) is described in this entry. These data belong to a study of blood T cell repertoires in COVID-19. The Seattle site enrolled patients during active infection and followed them longitudinally. The authors' processing: Reference gene primer amplification in the assay estimated nucleated cell counts. Assay used: immunoSEQ multiplex PCR; TCRdb lists only in-frame clones, some missing. That table furnishes V, J and clone size, whereas the DNA furnished D and trimming. The sample holds roughly 210,000 clones; 80% to 90% are singletons and the top ten take roughly a tenth. The source is a woman of 80 years or more with COVID-19, enrolled during active disease. The sequencing input was peripheral blood.

CDR3 residues: CASSNTDSRYSNQPQHF. The CDR3 DNA follows: TGTGCCAGTAGTAATACGGACAGCAGATATAGCAATCAGCCCCAGCATTTT. The chain has TRBV19 and TRBJ1-5; a possible D gene is TRBD1 (6 bases). Trimming cost V 4 bases and J 0 bases, with 16 bases left between them. Germline-derived CDR1 and CDR2 are LNHDA and SQIVND (reference sequence). CDR3 length: 17 residues.